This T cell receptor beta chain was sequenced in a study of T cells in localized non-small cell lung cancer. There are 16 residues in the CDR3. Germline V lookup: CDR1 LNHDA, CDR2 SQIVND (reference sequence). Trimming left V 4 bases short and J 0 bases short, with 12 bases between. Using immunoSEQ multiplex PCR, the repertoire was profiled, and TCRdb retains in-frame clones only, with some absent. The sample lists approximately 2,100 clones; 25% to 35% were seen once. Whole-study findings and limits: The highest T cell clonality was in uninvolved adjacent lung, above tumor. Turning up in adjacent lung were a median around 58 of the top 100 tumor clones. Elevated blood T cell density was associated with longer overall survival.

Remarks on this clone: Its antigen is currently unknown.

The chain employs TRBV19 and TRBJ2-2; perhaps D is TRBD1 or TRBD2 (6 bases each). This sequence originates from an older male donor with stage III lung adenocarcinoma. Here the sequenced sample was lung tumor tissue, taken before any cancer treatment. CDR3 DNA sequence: TGTGCCAGTAGTAGGGGGGACACGGCGAACACCGGGGAGCTGTTTTTT. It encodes CASSRGDTANTGELFF. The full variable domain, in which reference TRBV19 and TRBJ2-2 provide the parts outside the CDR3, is DGGITQSPKYLFRKEGQNVTLSCEQNLNHDAMYWYRQDPGQGLRLIYYSQIVNDFQKGDIAEGYSVSREKKESFPLTVTSAQKNPTAFYLCASSRGDTANTGELFFGEGSRLTVL.